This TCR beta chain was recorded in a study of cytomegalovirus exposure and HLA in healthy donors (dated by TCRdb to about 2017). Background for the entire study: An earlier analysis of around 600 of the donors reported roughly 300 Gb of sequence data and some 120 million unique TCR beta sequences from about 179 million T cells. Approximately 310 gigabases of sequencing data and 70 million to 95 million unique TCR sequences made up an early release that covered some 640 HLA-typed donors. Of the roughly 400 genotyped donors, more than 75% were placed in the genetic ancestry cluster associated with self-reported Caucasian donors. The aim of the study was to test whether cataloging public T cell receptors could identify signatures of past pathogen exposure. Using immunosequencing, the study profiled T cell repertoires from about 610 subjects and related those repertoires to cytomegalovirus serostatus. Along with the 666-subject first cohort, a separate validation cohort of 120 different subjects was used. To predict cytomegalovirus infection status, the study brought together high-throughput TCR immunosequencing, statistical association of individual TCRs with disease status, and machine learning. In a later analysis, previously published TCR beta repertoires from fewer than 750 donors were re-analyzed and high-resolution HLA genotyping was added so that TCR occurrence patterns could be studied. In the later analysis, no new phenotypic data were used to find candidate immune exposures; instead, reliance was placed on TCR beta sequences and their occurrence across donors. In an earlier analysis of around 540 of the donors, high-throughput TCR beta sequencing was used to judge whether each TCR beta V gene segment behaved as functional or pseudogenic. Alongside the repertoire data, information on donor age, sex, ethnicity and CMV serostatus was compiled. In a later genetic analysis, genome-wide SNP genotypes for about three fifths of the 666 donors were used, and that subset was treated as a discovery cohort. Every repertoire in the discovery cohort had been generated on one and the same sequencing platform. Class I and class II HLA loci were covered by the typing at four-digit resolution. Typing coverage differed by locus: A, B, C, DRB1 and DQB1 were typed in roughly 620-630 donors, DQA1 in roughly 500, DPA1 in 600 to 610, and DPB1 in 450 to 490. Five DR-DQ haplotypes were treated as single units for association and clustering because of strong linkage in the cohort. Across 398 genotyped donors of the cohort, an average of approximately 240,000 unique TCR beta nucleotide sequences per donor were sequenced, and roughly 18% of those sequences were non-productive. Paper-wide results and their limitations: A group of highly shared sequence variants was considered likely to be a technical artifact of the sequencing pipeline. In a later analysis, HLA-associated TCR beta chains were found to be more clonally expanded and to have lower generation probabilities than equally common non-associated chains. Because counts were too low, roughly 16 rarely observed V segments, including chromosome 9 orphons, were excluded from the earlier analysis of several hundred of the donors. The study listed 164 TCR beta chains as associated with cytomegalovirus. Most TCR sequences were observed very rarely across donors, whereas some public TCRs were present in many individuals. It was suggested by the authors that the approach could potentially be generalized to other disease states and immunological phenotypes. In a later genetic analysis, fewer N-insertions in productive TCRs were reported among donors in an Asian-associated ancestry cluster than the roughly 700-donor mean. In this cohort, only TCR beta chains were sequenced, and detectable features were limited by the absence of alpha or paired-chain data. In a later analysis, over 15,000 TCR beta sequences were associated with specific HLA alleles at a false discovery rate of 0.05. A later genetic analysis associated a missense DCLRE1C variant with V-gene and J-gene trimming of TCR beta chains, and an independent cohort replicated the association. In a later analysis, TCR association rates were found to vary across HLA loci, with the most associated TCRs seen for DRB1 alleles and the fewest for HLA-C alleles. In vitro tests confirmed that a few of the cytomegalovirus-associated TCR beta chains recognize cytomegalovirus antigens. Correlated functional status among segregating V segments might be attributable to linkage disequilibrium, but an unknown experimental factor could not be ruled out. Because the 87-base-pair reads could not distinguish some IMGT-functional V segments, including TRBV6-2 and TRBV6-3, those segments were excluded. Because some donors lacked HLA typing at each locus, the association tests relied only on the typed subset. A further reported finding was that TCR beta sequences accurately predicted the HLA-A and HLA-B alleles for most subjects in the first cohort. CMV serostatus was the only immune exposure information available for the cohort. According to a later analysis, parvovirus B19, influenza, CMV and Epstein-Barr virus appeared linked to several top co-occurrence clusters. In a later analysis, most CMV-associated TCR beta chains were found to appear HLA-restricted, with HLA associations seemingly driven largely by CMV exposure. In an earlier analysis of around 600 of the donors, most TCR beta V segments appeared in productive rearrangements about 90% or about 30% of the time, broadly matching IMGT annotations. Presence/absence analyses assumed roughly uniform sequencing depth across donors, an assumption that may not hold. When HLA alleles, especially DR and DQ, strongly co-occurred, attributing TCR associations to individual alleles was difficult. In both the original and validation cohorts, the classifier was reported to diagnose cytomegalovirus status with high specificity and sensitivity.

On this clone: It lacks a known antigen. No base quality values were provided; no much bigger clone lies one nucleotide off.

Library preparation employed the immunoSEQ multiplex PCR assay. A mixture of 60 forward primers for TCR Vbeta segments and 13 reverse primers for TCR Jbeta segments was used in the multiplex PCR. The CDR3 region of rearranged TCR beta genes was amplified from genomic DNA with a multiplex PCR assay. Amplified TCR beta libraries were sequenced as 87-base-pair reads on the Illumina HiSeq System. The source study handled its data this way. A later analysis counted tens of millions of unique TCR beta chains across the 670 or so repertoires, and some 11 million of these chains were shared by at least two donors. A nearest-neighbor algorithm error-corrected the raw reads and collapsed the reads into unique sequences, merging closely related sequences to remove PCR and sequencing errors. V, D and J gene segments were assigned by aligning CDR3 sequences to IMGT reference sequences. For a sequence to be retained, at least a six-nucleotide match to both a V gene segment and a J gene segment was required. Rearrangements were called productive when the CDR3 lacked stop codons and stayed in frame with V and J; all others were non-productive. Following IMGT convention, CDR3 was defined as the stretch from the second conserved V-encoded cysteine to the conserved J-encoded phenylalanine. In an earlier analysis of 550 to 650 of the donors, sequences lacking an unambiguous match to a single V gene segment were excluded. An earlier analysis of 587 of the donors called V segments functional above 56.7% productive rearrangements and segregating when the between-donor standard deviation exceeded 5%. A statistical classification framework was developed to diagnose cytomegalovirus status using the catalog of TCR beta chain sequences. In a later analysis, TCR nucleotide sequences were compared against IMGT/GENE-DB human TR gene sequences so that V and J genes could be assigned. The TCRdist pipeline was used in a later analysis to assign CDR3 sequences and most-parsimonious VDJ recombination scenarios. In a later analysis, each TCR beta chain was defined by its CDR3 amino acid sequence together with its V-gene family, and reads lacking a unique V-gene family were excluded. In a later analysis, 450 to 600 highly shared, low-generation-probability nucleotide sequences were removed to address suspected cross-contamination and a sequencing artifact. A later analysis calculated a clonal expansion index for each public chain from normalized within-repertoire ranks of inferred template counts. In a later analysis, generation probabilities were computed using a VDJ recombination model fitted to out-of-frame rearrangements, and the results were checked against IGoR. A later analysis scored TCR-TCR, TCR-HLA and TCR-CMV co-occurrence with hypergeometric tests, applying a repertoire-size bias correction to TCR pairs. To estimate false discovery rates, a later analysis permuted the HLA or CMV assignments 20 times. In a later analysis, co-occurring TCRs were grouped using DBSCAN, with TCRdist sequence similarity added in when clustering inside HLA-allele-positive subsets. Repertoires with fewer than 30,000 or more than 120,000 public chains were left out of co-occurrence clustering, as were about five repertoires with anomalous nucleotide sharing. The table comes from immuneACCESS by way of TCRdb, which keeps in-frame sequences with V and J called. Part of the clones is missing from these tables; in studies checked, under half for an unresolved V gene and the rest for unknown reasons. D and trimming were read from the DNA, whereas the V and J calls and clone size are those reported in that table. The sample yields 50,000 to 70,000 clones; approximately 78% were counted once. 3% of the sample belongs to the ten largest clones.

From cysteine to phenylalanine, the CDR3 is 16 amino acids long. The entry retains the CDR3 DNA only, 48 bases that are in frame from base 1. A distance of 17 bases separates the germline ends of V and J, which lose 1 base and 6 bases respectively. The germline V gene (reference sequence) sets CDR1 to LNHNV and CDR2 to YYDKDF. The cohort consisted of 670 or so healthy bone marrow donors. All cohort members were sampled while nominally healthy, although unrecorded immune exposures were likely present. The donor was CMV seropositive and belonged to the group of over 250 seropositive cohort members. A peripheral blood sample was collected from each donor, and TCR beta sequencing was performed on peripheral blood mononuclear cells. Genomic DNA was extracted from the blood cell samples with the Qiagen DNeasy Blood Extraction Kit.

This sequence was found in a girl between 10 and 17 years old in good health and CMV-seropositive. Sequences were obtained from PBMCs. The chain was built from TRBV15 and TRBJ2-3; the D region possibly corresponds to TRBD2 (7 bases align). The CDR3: CATSRAGRGGRDTQYF. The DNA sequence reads TGTGCCACCAGCAGAGCCGGTAGGGGGGGGAGGGATACGCAGTATTTT.